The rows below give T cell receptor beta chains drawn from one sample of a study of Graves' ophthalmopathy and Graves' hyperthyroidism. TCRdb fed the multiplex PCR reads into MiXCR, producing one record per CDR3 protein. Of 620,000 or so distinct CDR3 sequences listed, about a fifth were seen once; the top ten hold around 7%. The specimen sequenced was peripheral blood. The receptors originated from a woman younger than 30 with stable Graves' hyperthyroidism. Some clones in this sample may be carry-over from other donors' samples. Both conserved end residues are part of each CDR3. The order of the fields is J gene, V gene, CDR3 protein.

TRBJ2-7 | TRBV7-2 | CASSFSGGATYEQYF
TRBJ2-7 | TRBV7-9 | CASSPSGSRLNEQYF
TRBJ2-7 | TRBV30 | CAWQEGREQYF
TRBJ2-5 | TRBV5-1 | CASSYRRDQETQYF
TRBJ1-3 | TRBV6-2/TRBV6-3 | CASSRDIGGFLSGNTIYF
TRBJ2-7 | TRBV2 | CASSPDEGGYEQYF
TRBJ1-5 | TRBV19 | CASSWGSNQPQHF
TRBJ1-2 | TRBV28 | CASSLTGMYGYTF
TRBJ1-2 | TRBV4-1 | CASSRERSSNYGYTF
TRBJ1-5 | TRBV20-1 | CSALTDRDNQPQHF
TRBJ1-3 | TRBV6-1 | CASIGNTIYF
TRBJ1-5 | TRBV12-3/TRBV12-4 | CASSDRGLAQPQHF
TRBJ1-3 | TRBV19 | CASSLRNNRLSIYF
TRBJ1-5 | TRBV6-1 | CASSLGRGVHQPQHF
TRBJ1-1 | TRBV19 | CASSPGIRTEAFF
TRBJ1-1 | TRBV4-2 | CASSQSRGAVEAFF
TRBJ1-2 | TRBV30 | CAYPTVGLSYGYTF
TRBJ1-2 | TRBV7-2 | CASSLAGQTHGYTF
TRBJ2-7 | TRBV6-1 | CASRRDGTYEQYF
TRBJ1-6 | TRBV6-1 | CASNSNGAMLSPLHF
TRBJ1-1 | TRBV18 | CASSPGQGMLNTEAFF
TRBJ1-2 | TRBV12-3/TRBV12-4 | CASSANPWQTNYGYTF
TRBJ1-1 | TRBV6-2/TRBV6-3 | CASRNTYQDRANMNTEAFF
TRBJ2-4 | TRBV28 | CASSVDNRDRLGQYF
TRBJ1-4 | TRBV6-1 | CASSEEGQGYEKLFF
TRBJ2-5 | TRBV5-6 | CASSMPGLGGETQYF
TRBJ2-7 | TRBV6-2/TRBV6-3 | CASSSSDRGKRYEQYF
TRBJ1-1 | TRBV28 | CATDRIGTGDTEAFF
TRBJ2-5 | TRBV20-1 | CSARDGTQETQYF
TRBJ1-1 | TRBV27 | CASSLWGRGGLIRMNTEAFF
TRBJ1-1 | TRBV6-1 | CASRGPENTEAFF
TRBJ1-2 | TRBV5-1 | CASSWGVGANYGYTF
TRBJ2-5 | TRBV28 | CASSTRLRIQETQYF
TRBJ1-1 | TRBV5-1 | CASSLVGVGASEAFF
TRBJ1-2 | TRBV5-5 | CASSSSDGGGYGYTF
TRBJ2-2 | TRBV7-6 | CASSYLGQGDTGELFF
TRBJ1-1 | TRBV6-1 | CASSASVAGGTEAFF
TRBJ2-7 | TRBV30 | CAWNRHYEQYF
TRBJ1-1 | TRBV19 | CASREQGAVWDTEAFF
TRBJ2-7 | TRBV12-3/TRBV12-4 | CASSLSEGGREQYF
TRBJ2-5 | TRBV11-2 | CASSLAFSETQYF
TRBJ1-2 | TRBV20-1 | CSADQGEHYGYTF
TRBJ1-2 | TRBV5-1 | CASQEGNGMRGYTF
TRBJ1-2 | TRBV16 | CASGWTAYNYGYTF
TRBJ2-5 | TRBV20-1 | CSARGGGREETQYF
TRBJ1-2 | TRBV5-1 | CASSWGTGGSYGYTF